The sequence of this T cell receptor beta chain was determined in a study of patients and donors after allogeneic stem cell transplantation. With V trimmed by 3 bases and J by 3 bases, 5 bases remained unmatched. This CDR3 comprises 16 residues. This clonotype was seen only a few times. TCRdb ran MiXCR on the RT-PCR reads and lists one entry per CDR3 protein. The sample yields about a million distinct CDR3 sequences, around 17% seen once. The chain uses TRBV12-3 or TRBV12-4 and TRBJ1-5; 10 positions agree with TRBD1. Material: blood, either unsorted or a sorted T cell fraction (not recorded which). This receptor was taken from a human donor who was either an allogeneic HSCT recipient or a stem cell or donor lymphocyte infusion donor (not recorded which). It is not recorded whose cells these are; they may come from a transplant donor. CDR3 in DNA: TGTGCCAGCAGTTTCAGGACAGGGGGATTCAATCAGCCCCAGCATTTT. This codes for CASSFRTGGFNQPQHF.